These 2 T cell receptor beta chains were sequenced from one sample in a study of identical twins. One entry per CDR3 protein results from TCRdb running MiXCR on the 5' RACE reads. Of hundreds of thousands of distinct CDR3 sequences listed, approximately 9% are singletons. In addition, the sample was reused for a study of yellow fever vaccine responses in identical twins.

Material: PBMCs. Receptors were obtained from a woman under 30 in good health.

This clonotype was seen more than once but under ten times. This chain links TRBV6-1 with TRBJ2-6; D is perhaps TRBD1 (6 bases). The length of the CDR3 is 15 residues. Germline V gene sequence: CDR1 MNHNS, CDR2 SASEGT. Trimming stripped 4 bases from V and 0 bases from J, with 7 bases between. In DNA, the CDR3 is TGTGCCAGCAGTGCGGACAGCTCTGGGGCCAACGTCCTGACTTTC. This gives the protein CASSADSSGANVLTF.

This clonotype was seen at least ten times. The genes are TRBV28 and TRBJ2-1; 7 nucleotides match TRBD1. Germline lookup yields CDR1 MDHEN and CDR2 SYDVKM. There are 14 residues in the CDR3. Losses at the gene ends were 6 bases for V and 2 bases for J; bases not matched to a gene: 4. The CDR3, as DNA: TGTGCCAGCAGAAGGGACAGCCCCTACAATGAGCAGTTCTTC. It codes for CASRRDSPYNEQFF.